This TCR beta chain was recorded in a study of cytomegalovirus exposure and HLA in healthy donors. Study-wide points: Later analysis found that TCR beta chains associated with HLA were more clonally expanded than other, equally common chains. In vitro, a few CMV-associated chains proved specific for CMV antigens. Earlier analysis yielded a pattern in which most TCR beta V segments were productive about 87% or about 30% of the time. The study labeled 150 to 200 TCR beta chains cytomegalovirus-associated.

With respect to this clone: No antigen is known for it.

PCR employed 60 Vbeta and 13 Jbeta primers. Using immunoSEQ multiplex PCR, the repertoire was profiled, and TCRdb retains in-frame clones only, with some absent. This table holds some 120,000 clones, roughly 80% found once. This CDR3 comprises 20 residues. From germline, CDR1 is MDHEN and CDR2 SYDVKM. V shed 3 bases, J shed 3 bases, and the junction held 22 bases outside the gene matches. This chain uses TRBV28 with TRBJ1-1; 7 bases line up with TRBD1. The sequence was collected from a male donor in good health and CMV-seronegative. Material for sequencing was PBMCs. For the CDR3, the DNA is TGTGCCAGCAGTTTCCTACTTCCCGGGGGACAGACTTTGAAGGACACTGAAGCTTTCTTT. Translated, it gives CASSFLLPGGQTLKDTEAFF.